These 20 T cell receptor beta chains came from one sample sequenced in a study of technical replicates of blood from a handful of donors (dated by TCRdb to the late 2010s). The library was obtained by the immunoSEQ multiplex PCR assay. Held by TCRdb, this immuneACCESS table contains in-frame sequences only and omits some clones. Under half of the omission traces to an unresolved V gene where checked; the cause of the rest is unknown. Here the sample has more than 65,000 clones; 80% to 95% occur a single time. The ten largest clones capture 0.4% to 0.45% of the sample. The sequenced material came from T cells isolated from PBMCs. The receptors stem from a human donor in good health.

The rearrangement links TRBV19 to TRBJ1-2, with 7 bases matching TRBD1. In germline, CDR1 is LNHDA, CDR2 SQIVND (reference sequence). J lost 2 bases, V lost 8 bases, and 5 bases had no gene match. The CDR3 has 13 amino acids. The CDR3, as DNA: TGTGCCAGTTCTACAGGGGTAAACTATGGCTACACCTTC. Protein product: CASSTGVNYGYTF.

Only a few counts were recorded for this clone. The chain links TRBV30 to TRBJ1-1, with 8 bases that match TRBD1. Germline V lookup: CDR1 GTSNPN, CDR2 SVGIG (reference sequence). The CDR3 consists of 13 residues. Unmatched junction bases numbered 3, after V lost 5 bases and J lost 1 base. The CDR3 bases are TGTGCCTGGGGGGACAGGAAGAACACTGAAGCTTTCTTT. Protein product: CAWGDRKNTEAFF.

This clone was recorded once. The chain has TRBV7-8 and TRBJ2-7, with TRBD2 matching over 8 bases. The CDR3 has 19 amino acids. V trimming: 6 bases; J trimming: 7 bases; junction bases outside the gene matches: 26. The germline V gene encodes CDR1 SGHVS and CDR2 FQNEAQ. The CDR3 region is CASSPDLLGTGGPGREQYF. The DNA for the CDR3 is TGTGCCAGCAGTCCCGACCTCCTGGGAACGGGAGGGCCCGGCAGGGAGCAGTACTTC.

The chain is built from TRBV19 and TRBJ1-2; TRBD1 aligns across 11 bases. V was clipped by 7 bases and J by 5 bases; unmatched bases: 3. CDR1 is LNHDA and CDR2 is SQIVND in the germline V gene (reference sequence). This CDR3 is 13 amino acids long. The CDR3: CASTGDRGYGYTF. CDR3 coding DNA: TGTGCCAGTACCGGGGACAGGGGGTATGGCTACACCTTC.

CDR3 DNA: TGTGCCAGCAGTTACTCCGGAGAAACCAGCAACACTGAAGCTTTCTTT. This codes for CASSYSGETSNTEAFF. J is TRBJ1-1 and V is TRBV6-5; D not resolved. Trimming shortened V by 0 bases and J by 2 bases, and 13 bases separated the two germline ends. Germline V gives CDR1 MNHEY, CDR2 SVGAGI. This CDR3 is 16 amino acids long.

V and J are TRBV11-1 and TRBJ2-6, with D maybe TRBD2 (6 bases). From germline, CDR1 is SGHAT and CDR2 FQDESV (reference sequence). This CDR3 is built from 15 residues. Between the trimmed V and J ends, which lost 5 bases and 0 bases, there was a span of 8 bases. CDR3 protein: CASSPDYSGANVLTF. CDR3 coding DNA: TGTGCCAGCAGCCCGGACTACTCTGGGGCCAACGTCCTGACTTTC.

V usage is TRBV4-3 and J usage is TRBJ2-1; TRBD2 might be the D (5 bases). Trimming took off 0 bases at V and 9 bases at J, with 18 bases between the two ends. The CDR3 is made up of 16 amino acids. CDR1 is LGHNA, CDR2 YSLEER, per germline. This CDR3 reads CASSQDLTNPLGEQFF. The DNA of the CDR3 is TGCGCCAGCAGCCAAGATCTGACTAACCCCCTAGGTGAGCAGTTCTTC.

This clone was observed a single time. The rearrangement uses TRBV2 and TRBJ2-2, with a weak D call TRBD2 (6 bases). Trimming left V 3 bases short and J 4 bases short, with 12 bases between. The CDR3 sequence is 15 residues long. Germline V gene sequence: CDR1 SNHLY, CDR2 FYNNEI. As DNA, the CDR3 is TGTGCCAGCAGTGAGGAGGGGTCACGCACCGGGGAGCTGTTTTTT. The encoded protein is CASSEEGSRTGELFF.

CDR3: CASSPGGEVNYGYTF. For the CDR3, the DNA is TGTGCCAGCAGCCCCGGAGGGGAAGTCAACTATGGCTACACCTTC. This chain connects TRBV11-3 to TRBJ1-2; the D gene is possibly TRBD1 (5 bases). Germline V lookup: CDR1 SGHNT, CDR2 YENEEA. The CDR3 covers 15 residues. V was clipped by 5 bases and J by 2 bases, with 15 bases between them. The full variable domain, completed using reference TRBV11-3 and TRBJ1-2, is EAGVVQSPRYKIIEKKQPVAFWCNPISGHNTLYWYLQNLGQGPELLIRYENEEAVDDSQLPKDRFSAERLKGVDSTLKIQPAELGDSAVYLCASSPGGEVNYGYTFGSGTRLTVV.

CDR3 sequence reads: CASSEFRGQAATNEKLFF. CDR3 bases: TGTGCCAGCAGTGAATTTAGAGGACAGGCAGCAACTAATGAAAAACTGTTTTTT. The rearrangement links TRBV2 to TRBJ1-4; TRBD1 aligns across 7 bases. After removal of 2 bases from V and 0 bases from J, the junction contained 9 bases not matched to a gene. Per the germline V gene, CDR1 is SNHLY and CDR2 is FYNNEI. The CDR3 spans 18 residues.

The chain uses TRBV7-9 and TRBJ2-7; 7 bases line up with TRBD1. CDR1 is SEHNR, CDR2 FQNEAQ, per germline (reference sequence). The CDR3 has 14 amino acids. The trim removed 5 bases at V and 6 bases at J, leaving 10 bases unmatched. The CDR3 here is CASSVPGQLGEQYF. Here the CDR3 DNA reads TGTGCCAGCAGCGTACCGGGACAGTTGGGCGAGCAGTACTTC. Full variable domain (outside the CDR3, taken from reference TRBV7-9 and TRBJ2-7): DTGVSQNPRHKITKRGQNVTFRCDPISEHNRLYWYRQTLGQGPEFLTYFQNEAQLEKSRLLSDRFSAERPKGSFSTLEIQRTEQGDSAMYLCASSVPGQLGEQYFGPGTRLTVT.

This chain uses TRBV23-1 with TRBJ2-2, with D unclear. TRBV23-1 is given ORF status, its function remaining uncertain. V gave up 4 bases and J gave up 5 bases, with 8 bases separating them. This CDR3 has 13 residues. CDR3 bases: TGCGCCAGCAGTCTATCCGAGACCGGGGAGCTGTTTTTT. It yields the protein CASSLSETGELFF.

This chain connects TRBV28 to TRBJ1-1, with TRBD1 as a possible D gene (5 bases). Trimming left V 3 bases short and J 2 bases short, with 7 bases between. Looked up from germline, CDR1 is MDHEN and CDR2 is SYDVKM. The CDR3 is made up of 13 amino acids. CDR3 in DNA: TGTGCCAGCAGTTTTCAGGGCAACACTGAAGCTTTCTTT. Its protein product is CASSFQGNTEAFF. The variable domain in full, with the rest retrieved from reference TRBV28 and TRBJ1-1, is DVKVTQSSRYLVKRTGEKVFLECVQDMDHENMFWYRQDPGLGLRLIYFSYDVKMKEKGDIPEGYSVSREKKERFSLILESASTNQTSMYLCASSFQGNTEAFFGQGTRLTVV.

The chain is built from TRBV28 and TRBJ2-7; 8 nucleotides agree with TRBD2. Per germline, CDR1 MDHEN and CDR2 SYDVKM. V was clipped by 3 bases and J by 6 bases; unmatched bases: 13. The CDR3 is made up of 16 amino acids. CDR3 loop: CASSFPTGLGRGEQYF. Written as DNA, the CDR3 is TGTGCCAGCAGTTTCCCAACGGGACTCGGGAGGGGCGAGCAGTACTTC.

This clone was picked up one time. The gene calls are TRBV30 and TRBJ1-3, with 9 bases identical to TRBD1. This CDR3 contains 15 residues. CDR1 and CDR2 from the germline V gene are GTSNPN and SVGIG (reference sequence). V gave up 5 bases and J gave up 0 bases; unmatched junction bases: 5. DNA for the CDR3: TGTGCCTGGTGGACAGGGGCTTTCTCTGGAAACACCATATATTTT. It translates to CAWWTGAFSGNTIYF.

The chain employs TRBV29-1 and TRBJ1-1, with D possibly matching TRBD1 (6 bases). The V and J ends lost 7 bases and 7 bases respectively, with 16 bases between them. The CDR3 consists of 12 residues. The germline gives CDR1 SQVTM, CDR2 ANQGSEA. CDR3 in DNA: TGCAGCGGGGGAGGGACATCGATTGAAGCTTTCTTT. Its protein is CSGGGTSIEAFF. Full variable domain (rest looked up from reference TRBV29-1 and TRBJ1-1): SAVISQKPSRDICQRGTSLTIQCQVDSQVTMMFWYRQQPGQSLTLIATANQGSEATYESGFVIDKFPISRPNLTFSTLTVSNMSPEDSSIYLCSGGGTSIEAFFGQGTRLTVV.

J is TRBJ2-7 and V is TRBV4-1; 9 nucleotides line up with TRBD2. Germline assignment: CDR1 MGHRA and CDR2 YSYEKL. V trimming: 5 bases; J trimming: 3 bases; junction bases outside the gene matches: 14. The CDR3 runs 17 residues. The CDR3 nucleotides are TGCGCCAGCAGCGAAGGGGGAATTTTAGCGGGGGACTACGAGCAGTACTTC. This translates into CASSEGGILAGDYEQYF.

The chain couples TRBV23-1 to TRBJ1-1; TRBD1 might be the D (6 bases). TRBV23-1 has ORF status, its function being uncertain. The CDR3 is made up of 16 amino acids. V lost 6 bases to trimming and J lost 0 bases, with 17 bases between them. CDR3 nucleotides: TGCGCCAGCAGCCCCCAAAGGACAGCTATGAACACTGAAGCTTTCTTT. Translating it yields CASSPQRTAMNTEAFF.

The rearrangement joins TRBV19 to TRBJ1-1, with a possible D match to TRBD1 (5 bases). V lost 5 bases, J lost 1 base, and 17 bases lay in between. This CDR3 is 16 amino acids long. The germline V gene has CDR1 LNHDA and CDR2 SQIVND (reference sequence). This chain's CDR3 is CASSVGGSLGNTEAFF. The CDR3 DNA sequence: TGTGCCAGTAGTGTCGGGGGGTCCCTCGGGAACACTGAAGCTTTCTTT.

This clone was counted only a few times. This chain links TRBV9 with TRBJ1-1, with a weak D call TRBD1 (6 bases). The CDR3 extends over 14 amino acids. Germline CDR1 is SGDLS and CDR2 is YYNGEE. Trimming stripped 0 bases from V and 4 bases from J, with 10 bases between. CDR3 loop: CASSVVGGGTEAFF. DNA of the CDR3: TGTGCCAGCAGCGTAGTAGGGGGGGGCACTGAAGCTTTCTTT.